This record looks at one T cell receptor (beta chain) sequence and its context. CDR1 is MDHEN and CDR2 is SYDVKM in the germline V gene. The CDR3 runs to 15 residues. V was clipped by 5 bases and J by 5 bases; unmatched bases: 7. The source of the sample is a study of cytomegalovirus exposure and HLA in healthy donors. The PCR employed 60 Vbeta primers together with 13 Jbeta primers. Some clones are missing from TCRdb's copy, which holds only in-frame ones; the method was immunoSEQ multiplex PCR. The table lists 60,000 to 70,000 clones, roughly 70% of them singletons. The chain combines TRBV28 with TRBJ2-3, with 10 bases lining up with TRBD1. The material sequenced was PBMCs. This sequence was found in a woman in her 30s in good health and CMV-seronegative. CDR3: CASSDGTGARDTQYF. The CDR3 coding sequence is TGTGCCAGCAGTGACGGGACAGGGGCAAGAGATACGCAGTATTTT.